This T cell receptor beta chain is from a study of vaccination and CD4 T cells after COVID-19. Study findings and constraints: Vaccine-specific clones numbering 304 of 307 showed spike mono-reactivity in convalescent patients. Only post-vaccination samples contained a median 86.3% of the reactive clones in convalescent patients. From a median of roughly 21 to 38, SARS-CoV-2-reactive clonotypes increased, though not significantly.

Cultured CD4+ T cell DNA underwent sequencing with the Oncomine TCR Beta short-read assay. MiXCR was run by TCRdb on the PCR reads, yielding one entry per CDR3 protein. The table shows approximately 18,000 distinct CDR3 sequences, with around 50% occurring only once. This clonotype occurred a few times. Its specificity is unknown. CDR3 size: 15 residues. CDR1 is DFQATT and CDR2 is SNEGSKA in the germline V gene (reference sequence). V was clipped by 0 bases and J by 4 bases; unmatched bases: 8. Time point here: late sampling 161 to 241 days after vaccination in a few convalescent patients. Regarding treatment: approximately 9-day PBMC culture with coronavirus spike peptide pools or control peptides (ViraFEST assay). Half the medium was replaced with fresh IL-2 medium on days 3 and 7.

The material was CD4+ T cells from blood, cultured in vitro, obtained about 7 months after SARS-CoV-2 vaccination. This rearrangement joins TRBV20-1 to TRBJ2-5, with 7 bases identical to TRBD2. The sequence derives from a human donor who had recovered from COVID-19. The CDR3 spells CSAREEGGVGETQYF. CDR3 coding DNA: TGCAGTGCTAGAGAGGAGGGAGGGGTTGGAGAGACCCAGTACTTC.